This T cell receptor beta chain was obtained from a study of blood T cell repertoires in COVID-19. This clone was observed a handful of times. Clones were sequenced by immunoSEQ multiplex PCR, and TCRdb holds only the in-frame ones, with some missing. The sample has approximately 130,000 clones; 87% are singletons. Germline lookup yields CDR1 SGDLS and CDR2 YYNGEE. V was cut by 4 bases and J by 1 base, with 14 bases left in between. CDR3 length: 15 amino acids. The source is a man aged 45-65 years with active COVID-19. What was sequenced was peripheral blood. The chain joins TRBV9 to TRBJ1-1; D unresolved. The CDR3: CASSPTAVANTEAFF. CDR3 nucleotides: TGTGCCAGCAGCCCCACAGCGGTGGCGAACACTGAAGCTTTCTTT.